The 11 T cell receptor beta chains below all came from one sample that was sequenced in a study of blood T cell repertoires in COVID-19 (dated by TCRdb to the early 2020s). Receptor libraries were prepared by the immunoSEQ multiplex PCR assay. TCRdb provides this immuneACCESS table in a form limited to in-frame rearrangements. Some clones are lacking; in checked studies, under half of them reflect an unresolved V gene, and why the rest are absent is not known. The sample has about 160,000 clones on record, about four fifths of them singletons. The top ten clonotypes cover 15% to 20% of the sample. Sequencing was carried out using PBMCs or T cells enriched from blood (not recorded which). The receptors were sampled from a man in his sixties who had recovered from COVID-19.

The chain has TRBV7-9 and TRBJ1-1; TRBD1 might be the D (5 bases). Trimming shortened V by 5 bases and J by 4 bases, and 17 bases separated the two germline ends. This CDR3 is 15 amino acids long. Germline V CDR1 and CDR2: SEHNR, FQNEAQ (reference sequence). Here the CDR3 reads CASSPGGLPRTEAFF. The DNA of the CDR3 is TGTGCCAGCAGCCCGGGGGGGTTGCCCCGCACTGAAGCTTTCTTT.

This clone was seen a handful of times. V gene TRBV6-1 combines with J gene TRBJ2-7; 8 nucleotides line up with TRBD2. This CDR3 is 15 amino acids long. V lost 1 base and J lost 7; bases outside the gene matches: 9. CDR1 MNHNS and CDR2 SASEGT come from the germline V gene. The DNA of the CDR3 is TGTGCCAGCAGTGAAGATGTGTTTCGGGGGGGGGAGCAGTACTTC. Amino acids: CASSEDVFRGGEQYF.

Written as DNA, the CDR3 is TGTGCCAGCACAGCAGGACAGGGGAGCTCCTATAATTCACCCCTCCACTTT. Translated: CASTAGQGSSYNSPLHF. The J gene is TRBJ1-6, the V gene TRBV2; 9 bases are shared with TRBD1. Germline V gene data show CDR1 as SNHLY and CDR2 as FYNNEI. The CDR3 spans 17 residues. The ends lost 7 bases at V and 0 bases at J; junction bases unmatched: 7.

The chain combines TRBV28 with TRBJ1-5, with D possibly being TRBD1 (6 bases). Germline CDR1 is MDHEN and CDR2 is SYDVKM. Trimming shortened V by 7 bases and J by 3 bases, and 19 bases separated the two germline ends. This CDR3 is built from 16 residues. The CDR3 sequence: CASTPQGQANNQPQHF. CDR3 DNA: TGTGCCAGCACCCCCCAGGGGCAGGCGAACAATCAGCCCCAGCATTTT.

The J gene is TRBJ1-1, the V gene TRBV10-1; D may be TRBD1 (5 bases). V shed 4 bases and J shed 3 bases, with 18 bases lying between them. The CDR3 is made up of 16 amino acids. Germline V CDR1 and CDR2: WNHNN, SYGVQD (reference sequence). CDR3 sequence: CASSVGAGYEDTEAFF. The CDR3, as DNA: TGCGCCAGCAGTGTAGGGGCAGGGTACGAGGACACTGAAGCTTTCTTT.

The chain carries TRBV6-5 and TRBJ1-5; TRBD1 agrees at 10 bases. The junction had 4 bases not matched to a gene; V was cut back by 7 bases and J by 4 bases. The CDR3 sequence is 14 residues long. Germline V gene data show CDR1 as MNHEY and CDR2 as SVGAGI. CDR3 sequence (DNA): TGTGCCAGCAAAGGGACAGGGGCAAATCAGCCCCAGCATTTT. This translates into CASKGTGANQPQHF.

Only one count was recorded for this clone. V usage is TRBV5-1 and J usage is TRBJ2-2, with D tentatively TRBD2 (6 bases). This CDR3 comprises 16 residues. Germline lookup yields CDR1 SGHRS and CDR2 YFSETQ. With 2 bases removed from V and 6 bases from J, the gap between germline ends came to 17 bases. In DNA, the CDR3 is TGCGCCAGCAGCTTCGGGTCGGGAGACCCCCCCGGGGAGCTGTTTTTT. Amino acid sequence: CASSFGSGDPPGELFF. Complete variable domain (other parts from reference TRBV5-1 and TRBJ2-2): KAGVTQTPRYLIKTRGQQVTLSCSPISGHRSVSWYQQTPGQGLQFLFEYFSETQRNKGNFPGRFSGRQFSNSRSEMNVSTLELGDSALYLCASSFGSGDPPGELFFGEGSRLTVL.

Here the CDR3 reads CASSPQGGNQPQHF. Written as DNA, the CDR3 is TGTGCCAGCAGTCCGCAGGGTGGGAATCAGCCCCAGCATTTT. The chain couples TRBV6-5 to TRBJ1-5, with D tentatively TRBD1 (5 bases). CDR1 is MNHEY, CDR2 SVGAGI, per germline. With 5 bases removed from V and 4 bases from J, the gap between germline ends came to 12 bases. The CDR3 is 14 amino acids.

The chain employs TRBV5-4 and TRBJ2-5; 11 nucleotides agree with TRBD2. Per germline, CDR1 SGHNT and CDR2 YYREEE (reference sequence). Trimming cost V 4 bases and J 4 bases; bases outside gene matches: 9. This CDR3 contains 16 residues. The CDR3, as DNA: TGTGCCAGCAGCGCCGATCTACTAGCGGGGGTAGAGACCCAGTACTTC. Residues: CASSADLLAGVETQYF. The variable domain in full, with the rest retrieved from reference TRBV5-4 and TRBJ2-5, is ETGVTQSPTHLIKTRGQQVTLRCSSQSGHNTVSWYQQALGQGPQFIFQYYREEENGRGNFPPRFSGLQFPNYSSELNVNALELDDSALYLCASSADLLAGVETQYFGPGTRLLVL.

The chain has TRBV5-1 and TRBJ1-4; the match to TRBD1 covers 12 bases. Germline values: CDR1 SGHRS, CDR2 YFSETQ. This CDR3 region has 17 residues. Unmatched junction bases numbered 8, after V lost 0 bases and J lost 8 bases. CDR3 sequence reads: CASSLGDRGRRGEKLFF. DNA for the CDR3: TGCGCCAGCAGCTTGGGGGACAGGGGGCGCCGAGGGGAAAAACTGTTTTTT.

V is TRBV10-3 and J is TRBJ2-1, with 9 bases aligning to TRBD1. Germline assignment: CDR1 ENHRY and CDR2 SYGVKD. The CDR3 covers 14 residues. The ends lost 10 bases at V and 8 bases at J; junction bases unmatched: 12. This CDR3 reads CATQTAGTGYEQFF. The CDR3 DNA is TGTGCCACCCAAACCGCCGGGACAGGGTATGAGCAGTTCTTC.